Listed here are 10 T cell receptor beta chains from one sample, sequenced in a study of shared clonotypes between healthy human individuals. Produced via immunoSEQ multiplex PCR; TCRdb's table is partial and in-frame only. The table records about 2.1 million clones, 90% to 95% of them present only once. Cells designated naive CD8 were CD45RO-negative and were positively selected for CCR7, with terminally differentiated effector memory CD45RA+ cells excluded. Sequenced: naive CD8+ T cells from PBMCs. The receptors were sampled from a man aged 18 to 30 in good health. Some clones in this sample may be carry-over from other donors' samples.

This chain links TRBV7-7 with TRBJ2-5; 12 bases are a match to TRBD2. The germline V gene encodes CDR1 SSHAT and CDR2 FNYEAQ (reference sequence). The CDR3 loop spans 17 amino acids. The ends lost 4 bases at V and 0 bases at J; junction bases unmatched: 6. The CDR3 is CASSSPRLAGDQETQYF. CDR3 sequence (DNA): TGTGCCAGCAGCTCGCCACGACTAGCGGGAGACCAAGAGACCCAGTACTTC.

The chain employs TRBV10-1 and TRBJ2-3, with D unresolved. There are 16 residues in the CDR3. Germline values: CDR1 WNHNN, CDR2 SYGVQD (reference sequence). V shed 3 bases and J shed 1 base, with 14 bases lying between them. CDR3 DNA: TGCGCCAGCAGTGAAGTAGCAAGCCTTGGCACAGATACGCAGTATTTT. It specifies CASSEVASLGTDTQYF.

In the case of this clone: Other nucleotide sequences in the sample specify the same CDR3. CDR3 in DNA: TGTGCCAGCAGCTTGGGCGGTTCTGCCTACGAGCAGTACTTC. This gives the protein CASSLGGSAYEQYF. V usage is TRBV7-3 and J usage is TRBJ2-7; D uncertain. The CDR3 covers 14 residues. Between the trimmed V and J ends, which lost 3 bases and 2 bases, there was a span of 11 bases. Germline CDR1 and CDR2: SGHTA and FQGTGA.

The chain links TRBV27 to TRBJ1-1; D unresolved. This CDR3 has 15 residues. V dropped 5 bases and J dropped 0 bases, with 13 bases sitting between them. The V gene's germline CDR1 is MNHEY and CDR2 SMNVEV (reference sequence). This CDR3 reads CASSPGGFMNTEAFF. The CDR3 DNA reads TGTGCCAGCAGTCCGGGAGGATTTATGAACACTGAAGCTTTCTTT.

This chain joins TRBV21-1 and TRBJ2-3; TRBD2 reflects the table's D call only, with no check against the DNA. TRBV21-1 is a documented pseudogene. The CDR3 runs to 14 residues. CDR3: CASSKSGSTDTQYF. The DNA of the CDR3 is TGTGCCAGCAGCAAGAGCGGCAGCACAGATACGCAGTATTTT.

The genes are TRBV27 and TRBJ2-7; 8 nucleotides match TRBD1. Germline assignment: CDR1 MNHEY and CDR2 SMNVEV (reference sequence). Trimming took 6 bases from V and 6 from J; bases not matched to a gene: 13. CDR3 length: 15 amino acids. CDR3 residues: CASRLYPGTGAEQYF. CDR3 in DNA: TGTGCCAGCAGACTCTATCCCGGGACAGGAGCCGAGCAGTACTTC.

J is TRBJ2-2 and V is TRBV29-1; tentatively, D is TRBD1 (7 bases). Trimming took 8 bases from V and 6 from J, leaving 16 bases between them. Germline CDR1 reads SQVTM; CDR2 reads ANQGSEA. CDR3 length: 13 amino acids. CDR3: CSTKTGEAGELFF. The CDR3 DNA is TGCAGCACCAAAACAGGGGAGGCCGGGGAGCTGTTTTTT.

The chain uses TRBV5-4 and TRBJ2-1; TRBD2 might be the D (6 bases). Trimming removed 3 bases at V and 7 bases at J, with 17 bases between. In germline, CDR1 is SGHNT, CDR2 YYREEE (reference sequence). The CDR3 is 15 residues long. The CDR3 DNA reads TGTGCCAGCAGCTACCGGGACTCAATCGGGAATGAGCAGTTCTTC. Protein sequence: CASSYRDSIGNEQFF.

The rearrangement uses TRBV27 and TRBJ2-1; tentatively, D is TRBD2 (5 bases). Looked up from germline, CDR1 is MNHEY and CDR2 is SMNVEV (reference sequence). Trimming cost V 1 base and J 8 bases, with 15 bases left between them. CDR3 length: 15 amino acids. The CDR3: CASSLYPGKRDEQFF. The CDR3 bases are TGTGCCAGCAGTTTATACCCGGGAAAAAGGGATGAGCAGTTCTTC.

The chain has TRBV19 and TRBJ2-1; D is possibly TRBD2 (5 bases). V was pared by 7 bases and J by 0 bases, with 13 bases between. Germline values: CDR1 LNHDA, CDR2 SQIVND (reference sequence). This CDR3 contains 15 residues. Here the CDR3 DNA reads TGTGCCAGTACTCTGGGAGTAACCTCCTACAATGAGCAGTTCTTC. Encoded protein: CASTLGVTSYNEQFF.